Below, 23 T cell receptor beta chains from the same sample are listed, as sequenced in a study of response to subunit inactivated influenza vaccine (dated by TCRdb to 2017 to 2018). Sample time point, as interpreted from the label and publication: around 42 days after influenza vaccine administration. Library construction relied on RT-PCR. The reads were generated on an Illumina HiSeq 2500. TCRdb took the public reads, trimmed them with fastp at Q25, ran MiXCR for clone calling and kept in-frame beta chains. CDR3 protein sequences are deduplicated, and each keeps its most common genes and DNA. The sample table contains 500,000 to 600,000 distinct CDR3 sequences; only one count was recorded for 10% to 15% of them. About an eighth of the sample is taken by the ten largest. The source was PBMCs from blood, collected about 40 days after vaccination. These receptors were taken from a man aged 50-60 years who received an inactivated influenza vaccine. Donor details come from another sample of the same person, matched by shared clones.

This clonotype was recorded a few times. V and J are TRBV7-2 and TRBJ2-7, with D perhaps given as TRBD1 or TRBD2 (5 bases each). V dropped 5 bases and J dropped 2 bases, with 10 bases sitting between them. Germline V CDR1 and CDR2: SGHTA, FQGNSA. There are 13 residues in the CDR3. The DNA for the CDR3 is TGTGCCAGCAGCACCGGGGCTACCTACGAGCAGTACTTC. Amino acid sequence: CASSTGATYEQYF.

This clonotype has only a few counts. This chain links TRBV20-1 with TRBJ2-3, with TRBD2 matching 7 bases. This CDR3 spans 11 amino acids. The V segment lost 5 bases and the J segment 5 bases; nucleotides outside the gene matches: 1. The germline V gene encodes CDR1 DFQATT and CDR2 SNEGSKA (reference sequence). CDR3 region: CSALAGDTQYF. The CDR3 bases are TGCAGTGCTTTAGCGGGAGATACGCAGTATTTT.

This clonotype was counted only a few times. J is TRBJ1-4 and V is TRBV7-8, with 8 bases identical to TRBD1. Germline assignment: CDR1 SGHVS and CDR2 FQNEAQ. The CDR3 consists of 15 residues. V lost 5 bases to trimming and J lost 8 bases; unmatched junction nucleotides: 10. CDR3 protein: CASSPRTGRMEKLFF. Written as DNA, the CDR3 is TGTGCCAGCAGCCCCCGGACAGGGAGGATGGAAAAACTGTTTTTT.

The chain links TRBV29-1 to TRBJ1-2, with TRBD1 matching 7 bases. CDR3 length: 13 residues. Germline values: CDR1 SQVTM, CDR2 ANQGSEA. The V and J ends lost 5 bases and 5 bases, in that order; junction bases with no gene match: 8. CDR3 nucleotides: TGCAGCGTTAGTCGGGACAGAGCATATGGCTACACCTTC. Translating it yields CSVSRDRAYGYTF.

The V and J genes are TRBV5-1 and TRBJ2-5; the D gene could be TRBD1 or TRBD2 (5 bases each). The V end was cut by 0 bases, the J end by 5 bases, with 11 bases between. Per the germline V gene, CDR1 is SGHRS and CDR2 is YFSETQ. The CDR3 totals 14 residues. CDR3 DNA: TGCGCCAGCAGCTTGGGATCGGGGCTGGAGACCCAGTACTTC. It yields the protein CASSLGSGLETQYF.

Details on this clonotype: The CDR3 does not close with the conserved phenylalanine or tryptophan, likely indicating a read error. This chain links TRBV27 with TRBJ2-7; the match to TRBD2 covers 12 bases. Trimming removed 5 bases from V and 6 bases from J; junction bases left unmatched: 8. CDR1 is MNHEY, CDR2 SMNVEV, per germline (reference sequence). This CDR3 has 15 residues. DNA for the CDR3: TGTGCCAGCAGTGCCACTAGCGGGAGGTACTCCGAGCAGTACCTC. It is translated as CASSATSGRYSEQYL.

The chain is built from TRBV27 and TRBJ1-1; 8 bases map to TRBD1. Germline CDR1 reads MNHEY; CDR2 reads SMNVEV (reference sequence). CDR3 length: 13 amino acids. Unmatched junction bases numbered 6, after V lost 5 bases and J lost 7 bases. Here the CDR3 DNA reads TGTGCCAGCAGTACGGACAGGGTCCATGAAGCTTTCTTT. It codes for CASSTDRVHEAFF.

This clonotype was seen many times. The chain joins TRBV29-1 to TRBJ2-7, with 8 bases identical to TRBD1. Germline loops: CDR1 SQVTM, CDR2 ANQGSEA. Trimming removed 6 bases from V and 4 bases from J; junction bases left unmatched: 11. This CDR3 has 14 residues. The CDR3 sequence is CSVAVLRTGYEQYF. The CDR3 DNA reads as TGCAGCGTGGCGGTACTTCGGACAGGGTACGAGCAGTACTTC.

This clonotype was seen just once. The V gene is TRBV5-4, the J gene TRBJ2-6; perhaps TRBD1 as D (5 bases). The germline V and J ends were trimmed by 3 bases and 0 bases, with 10 bases remaining between them. The CDR3 spans 16 residues. Germline V gene data show CDR1 as SGHNT and CDR2 as YYREEE (reference sequence). The CDR3 loop is CASSWGLGSGANVLTF. DNA for the CDR3: TGTGCCAGCAGCTGGGGCCTCGGCTCTGGGGCCAACGTCCTGACTTTC.

The chain has TRBV11-3 and TRBJ2-3; D might be TRBD1 (5 bases). The V gene lost 0 bases and the J gene lost 4 bases, with 11 bases spanning the gap. Germline V gives CDR1 SGHNT, CDR2 YENEEA. This CDR3 is built from 15 residues. The CDR3 spells CASSLDQGIADTQYF. For the CDR3, the DNA is TGTGCCAGCAGCTTAGATCAGGGAATCGCAGATACGCAGTATTTT.

CDR3 sequence (DNA): TGTGCCAGCAGCTTAGATGCCGGGGGGGCCCATGAGCAGTTCTTC. Translated: CASSLDAGGAHEQFF. The rearrangement uses TRBV11-3 and TRBJ2-1, with 8 bases matching TRBD2. After removal of 0 bases from V and 8 bases from J, the junction contained 6 bases not matched to a gene. Germline V gene lookup returns CDR1 SGHNT and CDR2 YENEEA. The CDR3 sequence is 15 residues long.

This clonotype has a count of ten or more. The chain is built from TRBV6-5 and TRBJ1-6; the match to TRBD1 covers 8 bases. CDR3 length: 14 amino acids. With V trimmed by 2 bases and J by 7 bases, 1 base remained unmatched. The germline CDR1 and CDR2 sequences are MNHEY and SVGAGI. CDR3 sequence: CASSYRQGNSPLHF. CDR3 DNA: TGTGCCAGCAGTTACCGACAGGGGAATTCACCCCTCCACTTT.

The V gene is TRBV20-1, the J gene TRBJ1-2; D unresolved. Deletions cut 0 bases from V and 4 bases from J, with 12 bases between. Germline-derived CDR1 and CDR2 are DFQATT and SNEGSKA (reference sequence). The CDR3 sequence is 14 residues long. The CDR3 DNA is TGCAGTGCTAGAGACACATTATCAGCCTATGGCTACACCTTC. This translates into CSARDTLSAYGYTF.

The rearrangement uses TRBV20-1 and TRBJ2-3, with no clear D. V was cut by 0 bases and J by 0 bases, with 13 bases left in between. The CDR3 has 16 residues. The germline V gene has CDR1 DFQATT and CDR2 SNEGSKA (reference sequence). The CDR3 DNA sequence: TGCAGTGCTAGAGAGGTAACTGCCCCTAGCACAGATACGCAGTATTTT. It encodes CSAREVTAPSTDTQYF.

The chain combines TRBV7-2 with TRBJ2-7; D is possibly TRBD1 (7 bases). Trimming took 4 bases from V and 4 from J, leaving 20 bases between them. This CDR3 spans 16 amino acids. Germline V gene lookup returns CDR1 SGHTA and CDR2 FQGNSA. DNA for the CDR3: TGTGCCAGCAGCTCAAGACAGGGACTCACAAAGTACGAGCAGTACTTC. Translating it yields CASSSRQGLTKYEQYF.

The V and J genes are TRBV19 and TRBJ1-5; a possible D gene is TRBD1 (6 bases). The V end lost 3 bases, the J end lost 4 bases, and 13 bases lay between the germline ends. CDR3 length: 15 residues. Germline values: CDR1 LNHDA, CDR2 SQIVND (reference sequence). CDR3 bases: TGTGCCAGTAGTATCCGGACAGAGACTAATCAGCCCCAGCATTTT. Protein: CASSIRTETNQPQHF. The whole variable domain, remainder taken from reference TRBV19 and TRBJ1-5, is DGGITQSPKYLFRKEGQNVTLSCEQNLNHDAMYWYRQDPGQGLRLIYYSQIVNDFQKGDIAEGYSVSREKKESFPLTVTSAQKNPTAFYLCASSIRTETNQPQHFGDGTRLSIL.

This clonotype was picked up one time. The junction does not match germline at one end; this may be a read error. This rearrangement joins TRBV6-2 or TRBV6-3 to TRBJ2-1, with D possibly being TRBD1 or TRBD2 (5 bases each). The germline gives CDR1 MNHEY, CDR2 SVGEGT. The CDR3 extends over 19 amino acids. This CDR3 is CAGSYIRGQGISSYNEQFF. The CDR3 DNA is TGTGCCGGCAGTTATATCCGGGGTCAGGGAATTAGCTCCTACAATGAGCAGTTCTTC.

There are many counts of this clonotype. The chain employs TRBV20-1 and TRBJ1-1; D unresolved. Per germline, CDR1 DFQATT and CDR2 SNEGSKA (reference sequence). The CDR3 sequence is 12 residues long. V was clipped by 3 bases and J by 0 bases, with 5 bases between them. DNA for the CDR3: TGCAGTGCTAGGTACATGAACACTGAAGCTTTCTTT. This translates into CSARYMNTEAFF.

This clonotype occurred a few times. This chain links TRBV4-3 with TRBJ2-5; 9 bases match TRBD2. Germline lookup yields CDR1 LGHNA and CDR2 YSLEER. J lost 3 bases, V lost 0 bases, and 5 bases had no gene match. This CDR3 has 16 residues. CDR3 residues: CASSQEGGRAEETQYF. CDR3 nucleotides: TGCGCCAGCAGCCAAGAGGGCGGGAGGGCCGAAGAGACCCAGTACTTC.

This clonotype was recorded a few times. V gene TRBV4-2 combines with J gene TRBJ2-7; D remains ambiguous. The germline V gene has CDR1 LGHNA and CDR2 YNFKEQ. The CDR3 is 14 residues long. Trimming took 4 bases from V and 0 from J, leaving 10 bases between them. The CDR3 reads CASSPSIGSYEQYF. CDR3 bases: TGTGCCAGCAGCCCCTCCATCGGCTCCTACGAGCAGTACTTC.

The chain joins TRBV29-1 to TRBJ2-1; D is unclear. The ends were cut back, 4 bases at V and 8 bases at J, with 6 bases in the middle. The CDR3 covers 10 residues. Germline CDR1 and CDR2: SQVTM and ANQGSEA. This CDR3 is CSVARDEQFF. The DNA for the CDR3 is TGCAGCGTTGCCCGGGATGAGCAGTTCTTC.

This clonotype was seen only a few times. DNA for the CDR3: TGTGCCAGCAGTTCCACGGGGGTTTCTGGCAATGAGCAGTTCTTC. Amino acid sequence: CASSSTGVSGNEQFF. The V call is TRBV6-2 or TRBV6-3, the J call TRBJ2-1, with D possibly TRBD2 on 6 matching bases. With 4 bases removed from V and 6 bases from J, the gap between germline ends came to 16 bases. CDR3 length: 15 amino acids. CDR1 and CDR2 from the germline V gene are MNHEY and SVGEGT.

The genes are TRBV14 and TRBJ1-3; D unclear. Germline CDR1 and CDR2: SGHDN and FVKESK. CDR3 size: 14 residues. Between the trimmed V and J ends, which lost 1 base and 0 bases, there was a span of 4 bases. CDR3 loop: CASSQALSGNTIYF. Here the CDR3 DNA reads TGTGCCAGCAGCCAAGCCCTCTCTGGAAACACCATATATTTT.